This entry lists 24 T cell receptor beta chains sequenced from one sample in a study of T cell repertoires in cytomegalovirus infection. Their target antigens are unknown. TCRdb re-derived calls from the reads in MiXCR, one entry per CDR3 protein. Of approximately 1,000,000 distinct CDR3 sequences in the sample, approximately 33% were seen once. The source was cultured CD8+ T cells from PBMCs, collected from culture after CMV antigen stimulation. These receptors were obtained from a human donor in good health (CMV status not recorded). Some clones in this sample may be carry-over from other donors' samples.

This clonotype was recorded many times. CDR3 bases: TGTGCCAGCAGCGTTAACTTCCAGGGGGCTTATCCAGATACGCAGTATTTT. The encoded protein is CASSVNFQGAYPDTQYF. The rearrangement uses TRBV7-9 and TRBJ2-3; TRBD1 agrees at 8 bases. Per germline, CDR1 SEHNR and CDR2 FQNEAQ (reference sequence). The V gene end was trimmed by 5 bases and the J gene end by 4 bases; junction bases not matched to a gene: 14. The CDR3 has 17 residues.

A few counts support this clonotype. The chain employs TRBV11-3 and TRBJ2-1; 8 bases match TRBD2. This CDR3 has 14 amino acids. V trimming: 5 bases; J trimming: 7 bases; junction bases outside the gene matches: 7. Germline V gives CDR1 SGHNT, CDR2 YENEEA. The CDR3 nucleotides are TGTGCCAGCAGCCCCTGGGCGGGGGGAAATGAGCAGTTCTTC. Protein product: CASSPWAGGNEQFF. Full variable domain (missing parts from reference TRBV11-3 and TRBJ2-1): EAGVVQSPRYKIIEKKQPVAFWCNPISGHNTLYWYLQNLGQGPELLIRYENEEAVDDSQLPKDRFSAERLKGVDSTLKIQPAELGDSAVYLCASSPWAGGNEQFFGPGTRLTVL.

The sample holds a few counts of this clonotype. Here the CDR3 reads CASIPQGVVFRTEKNEKLFF. The CDR3 DNA sequence: TGTGCCAGCATCCCCCAAGGGGTAGTATTCCGGACAGAGAAGAATGAAAAACTGTTTTTT. The J gene is TRBJ1-4, the V gene TRBV6-6; D possibly corresponds to TRBD1 (6 bases). Germline assignment: CDR1 MNHNY and CDR2 SVGAGI (reference sequence). The CDR3 totals 20 residues. V was trimmed by 7 bases and J by 5 bases, leaving 32 bases between them.

J is TRBJ2-7 and V is TRBV28, with TRBD2 matching over 7 bases. CDR1 is MDHEN and CDR2 is SYDVKM in the germline V gene. Trimming at V came to 7 bases and at J to 6 bases, leaving 12 bases not matched to a gene. The CDR3 runs to 14 residues. For the CDR3, the DNA is TGTGCCAGCACCTCGGCAGCGGGGTGGCGCGAGCAGTACGTC. This encodes CASTSAAGWREQYV.

Concerning this clonotype: The junction departs from germline at one end; a sequencing error may be responsible. The rearrangement uses TRBV4-1 and TRBJ1-4; 7 bases are shared with TRBD1. Germline CDR1 MGHRA, CDR2 YSYEKL. The CDR3 totals 15 residues. The CDR3 spells CASSQSGGSNEKLFF. The CDR3 nucleotides are TGTGCCAGCAGCCAGTCAGGGGGTTCTAATGAAAAACTGTTTTTT.

The V and J genes are TRBV6-5 and TRBJ2-1; 8 bases agree with TRBD1. The V and J ends lost 2 bases and 7 bases, in that order; junction bases with no gene match: 10. This CDR3 region has 16 residues. The germline gives CDR1 MNHEY, CDR2 SVGAGI. The CDR3, as DNA: TGTGCCAGCAGTTACCCCTTCCCAGGGGGCTGGAATGAGCAGTTCTTC. It is translated as CASSYPFPGGWNEQFF.

This clonotype was counted only a few times. This chain links TRBV6-6 with TRBJ2-6; 9 bases match TRBD1. V was pared by 0 bases and J by 1 base, with 13 bases of the junction left unmatched. The length of the CDR3 is 21 residues. Germline V gene sequence: CDR1 MNHNY, CDR2 SVGAGI (reference sequence). The CDR3 bases are TGTGCCAGCAGTTACTCGATTTTACCGACAGGGGGAAGGTCTGGGGCCAACGTCCTGACTTTC. It yields the protein CASSYSILPTGGRSGANVLTF.

Concerning this clonotype: A much bigger clone sits one base away, suggesting this may be a read error. The chain combines TRBV7-2 with TRBJ2-3; 9 nucleotides match TRBD2. Looked up from germline, CDR1 is SGHTA and CDR2 is FQGNSA. Trimming at V came to 1 base and at J to 4 bases, leaving 12 bases not matched to a gene. There are 18 residues in the CDR3. The CDR3 nucleotides are TGTGCCAGCAGCTTAGAGATAGCGGGGGTTCAATGGGCAGATACGCAGTATTTT. This codes for CASSLEIAGVQWADTQYF.

V gene TRBV7-9 combines with J gene TRBJ1-1; D may be TRBD1 (5 bases). Germline-derived CDR1 and CDR2 are SEHNR and FQNEAQ (reference sequence). The CDR3 covers 11 residues. V was shortened by 6 bases and J by 6 bases, with 8 bases between the two germline ends. The CDR3 bases are TGTGCCAGCAGGACAGATCCTGAAGCTTTCTTT. Its translation is CASRTDPEAFF.

Only a few counts were recorded for this clonotype. The V and J genes are TRBV29-1 and TRBJ1-2, with no clear D. This CDR3 comprises 11 residues. V lost 5 bases, J lost 5 bases, and 9 bases lay in between. From germline, CDR1 is SQVTM and CDR2 ANQGSEA. CDR3 sequence: CSVTGLYGYTF. The CDR3 DNA reads as TGCAGCGTTACGGGCCTTTATGGCTACACCTTC.

This clonotype was recorded many times. The gene calls are TRBV7-2 and TRBJ2-5; 12 bases map to TRBD2. The CDR3 sequence is 18 residues long. Losses at the gene ends were 3 bases for V and 1 base for J; bases not matched to a gene: 9. The V gene's germline CDR1 is SGHTA and CDR2 FQGNSA. The CDR3 here is CASSLGLAGYVFQETQYF. In nucleotides, the CDR3 is TGTGCCAGCAGCTTGGGACTAGCGGGCTATGTCTTCCAAGAGACCCAGTACTTC.

The rearrangement joins TRBV10-3 to TRBJ2-5; D is possibly TRBD2 (6 bases). Trimming left V 6 bases short and J 4 bases short, with 12 bases between. From germline, CDR1 is ENHRY and CDR2 SYGVKD. This CDR3 is 13 amino acids long. CDR3 nucleotides: TGTGCCATCAGGGGACTCGGAGTAGAGACCCAGTACTTC. This gives the protein CAIRGLGVETQYF.

Notes on this clonotype: A read error may produce the germline difference seen at one junction end. The J gene is TRBJ2-1, the V gene TRBV5-1; a weak D match, TRBD1 (5 bases). Per germline, CDR1 SGHRS and CDR2 YFSETQ. The CDR3 spans 12 residues. CDR3 residues: CTSSARGNEQFF. CDR3 DNA sequence: TGCACCAGCAGCGCTAGGGGCAATGAGCAGTTCTTC.

The chain is built from TRBV6-2 or TRBV6-3 and TRBJ2-3; 10 positions agree with TRBD2. Trimming cost V 11 bases and J 6 bases; bases outside gene matches: 8. Germline V lookup: CDR1 MNHEY, CDR2 SVGEGT. The length of the CDR3 is 13 residues. DNA for the CDR3: TGTGCCGCCGGAGCGGGGGGGATGGATACGCAGTATTTT. It encodes CAAGAGGMDTQYF.

This clonotype came up a few times. The chain carries TRBV12-3 or TRBV12-4 and TRBJ2-3; 12 bases agree with TRBD1. V shed 3 bases and J 6 bases; nucleotides not matched to a gene: 4. The CDR3 sequence is 15 residues long. The CDR3 region is CASSFWGQGADTQYF. The CDR3 coding sequence is TGTGCCAGCAGTTTTTGGGGACAGGGGGCTGATACGCAGTATTTT.

This chain connects TRBV6-2 or TRBV6-3 to TRBJ1-6; no clear D. The germline CDR1 and CDR2 sequences are MNHEY and SVGEGT. The V and J ends lost 2 bases and 14 bases respectively, with 10 bases between them. The length of the CDR3 is 12 residues. CDR3 sequence (DNA): TGTGCCAGCAGTTACCCTCCGGTGACCCTCCACTTT. Translation gives CASSYPPVTLHF.

Notes on this clonotype: Being one base from a much bigger clone, this may be a read error. The CDR3 sequence is CASSLAGRGTYNEQFF. The DNA of the CDR3 is TGTGCCAGCAGCTTAGCGGGGCGGGGGACATACAATGAGCAGTTCTTC. This chain connects TRBV7-2 to TRBJ2-1, with D possibly matching TRBD2 (7 bases). Germline CDR1 reads SGHTA; CDR2 reads FQGNSA. The length of the CDR3 is 16 residues. V dropped 0 bases and J dropped 4 bases, with 13 bases sitting between them. Full variable domain (rest looked up from reference TRBV7-2 and TRBJ2-1): GAGVSQSPSNKVTEKGKDVELRCDPISGHTALYWYRQSLGQGLEFLIYFQGNSAPDKSGLPSDRFSAERTGGSVSTLTIQRTQQEDSAVYLCASSLAGRGTYNEQFFGPGTRLTVL.

This clonotype was picked up many times. The CDR3 region is CASSLNQGGGGQPQHF. As DNA, the CDR3 is TGTGCCAGCAGCTTAAACCAGGGTGGCGGCGGTCAGCCCCAGCATTTT. The V and J genes are TRBV7-6 and TRBJ1-5; D may be TRBD1 (5 bases). Per the germline V gene, CDR1 is SGHVS and CDR2 is FNYEAQ. Between the trimmed V and J ends, which lost 2 bases and 6 bases, there was a span of 17 bases. This CDR3 is 16 amino acids long. Together with reference TRBV7-6 and TRBJ1-5, the CDR3 gives the full variable domain: GAGVSQSPRYKVTKRGQDVALRCDPISGHVSLYWYRQALGQGPEFLTYFNYEAQQDKSGLPNDRFSAERPEGSISTLTIQRTEQRDSAMYRCASSLNQGGGGQPQHFGDGTRLSIL.

This chain joins TRBV2 and TRBJ2-2; D remains ambiguous. CDR1 is SNHLY and CDR2 is FYNNEI in the germline V gene. CDR3 length: 13 amino acids. Trimming removed 8 bases at V and 9 bases at J, with 16 bases between. CDR3 loop: CASLGFLSWELFF. CDR3 coding DNA: TGTGCCAGCTTAGGGTTCCTCTCGTGGGAGCTGTTTTTT.

The chain couples TRBV7-9 to TRBJ2-4; 7 bases line up with TRBD1. The CDR3 consists of 12 residues. Germline CDR1 reads SEHNR; CDR2 reads FQNEAQ (reference sequence). V lost 4 bases, J lost 8 bases, and 2 bases stayed unmatched. The CDR3 DNA reads as TGTGCCAGCAGCTACAGGGGACACATTCAGTACTTC. Amino acid sequence: CASSYRGHIQYF. The variable domain in full, completed from reference TRBV7-9 and TRBJ2-4, reads DTGVSQNPRHKITKRGQNVTFRCDPISEHNRLYWYRQTLGQGPEFLTYFQNEAQLEKSRLLSDRFSAERPKGSFSTLEIQRTEQGDSAMYLCASSYRGHIQYFGAGTRLSVL.

The rearrangement joins TRBV28 to TRBJ1-6, with D uncertain. The germline gives CDR1 MDHEN, CDR2 SYDVKM. The CDR3 is made up of 13 amino acids. The ends were cut back, 5 bases at V and 7 bases at J, with 9 bases in the middle. Here the CDR3 reads CASSGDGNSPLHF. The CDR3 region has the DNA TGTGCCAGCAGTGGGGATGGCAATTCACCCCTCCACTTT.

With regard to this clonotype: At one of its ends the junction is not consistent with the germline gene, which may arise from a read error. This rearrangement joins TRBV20-1 to TRBJ1-2; D remains ambiguous. From germline, CDR1 is DFQATT and CDR2 SNEGSKA (reference sequence). The CDR3 length is 14 residues. CDR3 protein: CSATPPDTIYGFTF. The DNA of the CDR3 is TGCAGTGCGACTCCCCCTGACACCATCTATGGCTTCACCTTC.

V gene TRBV25-1 combines with J gene TRBJ1-1; D unclear. The CDR3 consists of 15 residues. Germline CDR1 reads MGHDK; CDR2 reads SYGVNS. Deletions cut 6 bases from V and 6 bases from J, with 20 bases between. CDR3 region: CASSPKREGGPEAFF. For the CDR3, the DNA is TGTGCCAGCAGCCCTAAGAGGGAGGGAGGGCCTGAAGCTTTCTTT.

V is TRBV10-3 and J is TRBJ1-1; D unresolved. The V end was cut by 0 bases, the J end by 11 bases, with 10 bases between. CDR1 ENHRY and CDR2 SYGVKD come from the germline V gene. The CDR3 totals 12 residues. The CDR3 here is CAISESRDEAFF. The CDR3 nucleotides are TGTGCCATCAGTGAGTCCCGAGACGAGGCTTTCTTT.